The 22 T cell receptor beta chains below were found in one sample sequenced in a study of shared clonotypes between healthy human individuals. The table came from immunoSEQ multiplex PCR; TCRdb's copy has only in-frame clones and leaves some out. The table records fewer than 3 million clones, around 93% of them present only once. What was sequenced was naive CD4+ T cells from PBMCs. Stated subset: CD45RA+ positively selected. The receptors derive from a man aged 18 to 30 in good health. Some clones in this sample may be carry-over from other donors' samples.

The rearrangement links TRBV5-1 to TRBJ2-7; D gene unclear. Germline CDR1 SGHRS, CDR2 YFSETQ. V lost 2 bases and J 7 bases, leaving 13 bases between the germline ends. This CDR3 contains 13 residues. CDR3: CASSFRLGLEQYF. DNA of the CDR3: TGCGCCAGCAGCTTTCGACTGGGATTGGAGCAGTACTTC. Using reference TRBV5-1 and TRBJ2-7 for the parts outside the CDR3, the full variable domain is KAGVTQTPRYLIKTRGQQVTLSCSPISGHRSVSWYQQTPGQGLQFLFEYFSETQRNKGNFPGRFSGRQFSNSRSEMNVSTLELGDSALYLCASSFRLGLEQYFGPGTRLTVT.

As DNA, the CDR3 is TGTGCCATCCATAGGACAGGGGCCTACGAGCAGTACTTC. This encodes CAIHRTGAYEQYF. This rearrangement joins TRBV28 to TRBJ2-7; 9 bases are shared with TRBD1. Germline values: CDR1 MDHEN, CDR2 SYDVKM. Losses at the gene ends were 10 bases for V and 2 bases for J; bases not matched to a gene: 6. The CDR3 length is 13 residues. Complete variable domain (other parts from reference TRBV28 and TRBJ2-7): DVKVTQSSRYLVKRTGEKVFLECVQDMDHENMFWYRQDPGLGLRLIYFSYDVKMKEKGDIPEGYSVSREKKERFSLILESASTNQTSMYLCAIHRTGAYEQYFGPGTRLTVT.

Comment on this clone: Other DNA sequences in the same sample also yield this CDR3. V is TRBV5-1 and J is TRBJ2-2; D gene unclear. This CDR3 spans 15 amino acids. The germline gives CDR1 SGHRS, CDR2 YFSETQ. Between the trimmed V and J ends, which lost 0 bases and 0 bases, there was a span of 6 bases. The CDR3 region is CASSLVVANTGELFF. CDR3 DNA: TGCGCCAGCAGCTTGGTCGTAGCGAACACCGGGGAGCTGTTTTTT.

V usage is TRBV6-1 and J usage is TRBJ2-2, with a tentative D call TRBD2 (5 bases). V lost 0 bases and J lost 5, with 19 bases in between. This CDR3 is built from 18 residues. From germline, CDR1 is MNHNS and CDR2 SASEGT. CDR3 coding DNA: TGTGCCAGCAGTGAAGCGTTAGGTCGGCAGCGGATTACCGGGGAGCTGTTTTTT. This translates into CASSEALGRQRITGELFF.

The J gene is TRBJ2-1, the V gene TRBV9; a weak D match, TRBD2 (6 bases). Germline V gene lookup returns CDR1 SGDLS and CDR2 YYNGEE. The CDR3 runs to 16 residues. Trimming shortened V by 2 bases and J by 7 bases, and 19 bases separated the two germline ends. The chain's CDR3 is CASSVAGTVGMNEQFF. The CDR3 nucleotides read TGTGCCAGCAGCGTGGCGGGGACGGTTGGTATGAATGAGCAGTTCTTC.

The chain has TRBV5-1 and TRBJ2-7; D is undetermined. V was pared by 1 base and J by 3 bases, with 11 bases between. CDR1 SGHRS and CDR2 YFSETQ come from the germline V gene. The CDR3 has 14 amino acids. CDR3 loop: CASSLRPRDYEQYF. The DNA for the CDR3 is TGCGCCAGCAGCTTGCGACCCCGAGACTACGAGCAGTACTTC. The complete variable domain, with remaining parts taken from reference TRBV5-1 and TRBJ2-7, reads KAGVTQTPRYLIKTRGQQVTLSCSPISGHRSVSWYQQTPGQGLQFLFEYFSETQRNKGNFPGRFSGRQFSNSRSEMNVSTLELGDSALYLCASSLRPRDYEQYFGPGTRLTVT.

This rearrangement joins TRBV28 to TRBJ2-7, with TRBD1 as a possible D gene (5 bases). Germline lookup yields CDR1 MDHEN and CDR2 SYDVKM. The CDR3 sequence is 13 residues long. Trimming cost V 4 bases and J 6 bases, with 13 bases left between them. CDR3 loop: CASSSGPRGEQYF. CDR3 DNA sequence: TGTGCCAGCAGTTCGGGCCCTAGGGGCGAGCAGTACTTC.

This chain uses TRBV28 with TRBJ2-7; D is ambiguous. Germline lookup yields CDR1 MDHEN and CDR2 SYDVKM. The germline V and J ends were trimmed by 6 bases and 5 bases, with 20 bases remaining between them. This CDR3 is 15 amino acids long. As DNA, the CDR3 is TGTGCCAGCAGGCCAGGCAAAGTAATCGGAAACGAGCAGTACTTC. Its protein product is CASRPGKVIGNEQYF.

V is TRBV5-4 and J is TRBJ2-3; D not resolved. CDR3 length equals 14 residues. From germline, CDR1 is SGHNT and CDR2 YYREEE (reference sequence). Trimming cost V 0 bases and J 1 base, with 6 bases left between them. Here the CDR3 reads CASSLDLGTDTQYF. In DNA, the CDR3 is TGTGCCAGCAGCTTGGACTTGGGCACAGATACGCAGTATTTT.

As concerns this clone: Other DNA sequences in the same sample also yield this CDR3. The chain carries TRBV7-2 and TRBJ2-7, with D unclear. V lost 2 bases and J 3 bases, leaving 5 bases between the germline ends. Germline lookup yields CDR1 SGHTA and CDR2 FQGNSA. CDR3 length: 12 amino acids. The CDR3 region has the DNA TGTGCCAGCAGCTTAACCCGCTACGAGCAGTACTTC. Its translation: CASSLTRYEQYF.

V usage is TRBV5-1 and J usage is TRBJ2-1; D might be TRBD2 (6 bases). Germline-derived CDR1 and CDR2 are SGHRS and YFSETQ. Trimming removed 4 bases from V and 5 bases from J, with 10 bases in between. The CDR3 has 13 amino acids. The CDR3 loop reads CASSAGPNNEQFF. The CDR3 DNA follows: TGCGCCAGCAGCGCGGGACCGAACAATGAGCAGTTCTTC.

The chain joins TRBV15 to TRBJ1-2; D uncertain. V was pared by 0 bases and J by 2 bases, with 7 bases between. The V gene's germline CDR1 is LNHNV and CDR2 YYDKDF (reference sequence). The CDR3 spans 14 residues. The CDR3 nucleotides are TGTGCCACCAGCAGAGATACAACAAACTATGGCTACACCTTC. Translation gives CATSRDTTNYGYTF.

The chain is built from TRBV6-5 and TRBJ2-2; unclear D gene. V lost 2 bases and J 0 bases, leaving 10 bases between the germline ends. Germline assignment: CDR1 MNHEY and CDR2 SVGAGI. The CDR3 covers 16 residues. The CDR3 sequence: CASSYGFSANTGELFF. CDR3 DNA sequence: TGTGCCAGCAGTTACGGGTTCAGTGCGAACACCGGGGAGCTGTTTTTT.

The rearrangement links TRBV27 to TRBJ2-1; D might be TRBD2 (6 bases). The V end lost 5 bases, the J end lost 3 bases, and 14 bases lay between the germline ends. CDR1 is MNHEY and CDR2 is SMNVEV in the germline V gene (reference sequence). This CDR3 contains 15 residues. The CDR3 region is CASSAGTPHYNEQFF. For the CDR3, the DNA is TGTGCCAGCAGTGCCGGGACTCCTCACTACAATGAGCAGTTCTTC.

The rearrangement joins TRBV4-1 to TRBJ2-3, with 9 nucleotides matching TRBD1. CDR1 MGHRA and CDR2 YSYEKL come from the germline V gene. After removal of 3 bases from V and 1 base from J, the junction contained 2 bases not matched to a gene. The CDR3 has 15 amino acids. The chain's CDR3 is CASSQGDRGTDTQYF. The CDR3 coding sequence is TGCGCCAGCAGCCAGGGGGACAGGGGCACAGATACGCAGTATTTT.

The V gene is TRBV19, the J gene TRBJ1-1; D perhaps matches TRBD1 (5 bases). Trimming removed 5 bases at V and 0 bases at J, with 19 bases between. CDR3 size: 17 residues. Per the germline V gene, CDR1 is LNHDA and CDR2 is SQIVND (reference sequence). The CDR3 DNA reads TGTGCCAGTAGTGGGTTTCGCCGAGAGGGGCTGAACACTGAAGCTTTCTTT. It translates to CASSGFRREGLNTEAFF. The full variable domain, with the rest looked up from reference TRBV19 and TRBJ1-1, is DGGITQSPKYLFRKEGQNVTLSCEQNLNHDAMYWYRQDPGQGLRLIYYSQIVNDFQKGDIAEGYSVSREKKESFPLTVTSAQKNPTAFYLCASSGFRREGLNTEAFFGQGTRLTVV.

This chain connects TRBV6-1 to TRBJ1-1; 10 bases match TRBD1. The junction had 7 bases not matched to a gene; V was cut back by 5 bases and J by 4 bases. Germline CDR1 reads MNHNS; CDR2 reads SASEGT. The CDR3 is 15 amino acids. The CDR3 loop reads CASSKRQGAITEAFF. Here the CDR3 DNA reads TGTGCCAGCAGTAAAAGACAGGGGGCGATCACTGAAGCTTTCTTT.

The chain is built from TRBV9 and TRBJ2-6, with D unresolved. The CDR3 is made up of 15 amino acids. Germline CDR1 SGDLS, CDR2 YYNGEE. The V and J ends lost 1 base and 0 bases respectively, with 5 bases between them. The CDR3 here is CASSVYGSGANVLTF. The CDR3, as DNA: TGTGCCAGCAGCGTATACGGCTCTGGGGCCAACGTCCTGACTTTC.

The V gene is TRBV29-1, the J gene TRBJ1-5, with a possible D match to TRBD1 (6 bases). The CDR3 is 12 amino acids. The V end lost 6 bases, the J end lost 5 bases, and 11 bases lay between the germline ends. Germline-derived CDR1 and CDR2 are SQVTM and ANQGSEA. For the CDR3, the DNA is TGCAGCGTCGGACAGCTAGATCAGCCCCAGCATTTT. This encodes CSVGQLDQPQHF.

CDR3 bases: TGTGCCAGCAGTGAGGCAGGGCACTACGAGCAGTACTTC. This translates into CASSEAGHYEQYF. The V and J genes are TRBV28 and TRBJ2-7; D is possibly TRBD1 (5 bases). Germline V lookup: CDR1 MDHEN, CDR2 SYDVKM. The V and J ends lost 5 bases and 3 bases respectively, with 11 bases between them. The CDR3 has 13 residues.

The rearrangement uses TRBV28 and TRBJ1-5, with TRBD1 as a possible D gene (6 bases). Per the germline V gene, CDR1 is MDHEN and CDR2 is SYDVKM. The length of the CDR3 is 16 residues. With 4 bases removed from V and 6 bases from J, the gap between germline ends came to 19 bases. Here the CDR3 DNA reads TGTGCCAGCAGTTCTCCGGCCAGGGGACGGGGTCAGCCCCAGCATTTT. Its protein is CASSSPARGRGQPQHF.

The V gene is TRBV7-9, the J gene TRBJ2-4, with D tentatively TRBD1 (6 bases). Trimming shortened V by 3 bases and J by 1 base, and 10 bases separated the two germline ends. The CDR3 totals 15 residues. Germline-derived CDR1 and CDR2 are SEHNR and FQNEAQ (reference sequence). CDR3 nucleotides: TGTGCCAGCAGCTTTGGGGGCGCCGCCAAAAACATTCAGTACTTC. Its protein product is CASSFGGAAKNIQYF.